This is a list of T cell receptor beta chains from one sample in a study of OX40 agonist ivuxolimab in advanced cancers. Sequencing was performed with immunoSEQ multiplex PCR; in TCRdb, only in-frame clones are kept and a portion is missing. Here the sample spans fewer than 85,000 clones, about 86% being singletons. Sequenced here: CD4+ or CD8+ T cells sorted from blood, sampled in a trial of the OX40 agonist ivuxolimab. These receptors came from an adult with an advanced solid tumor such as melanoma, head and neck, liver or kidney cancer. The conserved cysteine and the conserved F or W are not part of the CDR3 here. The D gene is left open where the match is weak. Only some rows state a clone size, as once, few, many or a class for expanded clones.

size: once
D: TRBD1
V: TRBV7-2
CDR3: ASSPRPLTGGEAF

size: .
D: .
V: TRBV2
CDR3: ASSEAGQGYT

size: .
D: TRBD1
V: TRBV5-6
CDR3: ASSGGDSPNTEAF

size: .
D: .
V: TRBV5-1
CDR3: ASSPVAGRGGNEKLF

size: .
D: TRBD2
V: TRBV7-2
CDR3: ASSLERGRGELF

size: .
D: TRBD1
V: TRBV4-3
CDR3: ASSQEWGQGWGNQPQH

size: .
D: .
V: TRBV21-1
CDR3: ASSKLGYSGNTIY

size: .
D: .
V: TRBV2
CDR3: ASKKLTSTDTQY

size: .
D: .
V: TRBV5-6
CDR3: ASSTRAGNQPQH

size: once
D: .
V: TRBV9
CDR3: ASSGGLRGAGYT

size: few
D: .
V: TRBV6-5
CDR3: ASSRSTGTYNEQF

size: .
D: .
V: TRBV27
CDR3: ASGTRGIYGYT

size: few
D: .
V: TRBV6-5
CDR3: ASSREGHGYT

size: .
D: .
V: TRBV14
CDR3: ASSPGTGERTQY

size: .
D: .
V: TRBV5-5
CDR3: ASSLGGNNSPLH

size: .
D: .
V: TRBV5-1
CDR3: ASSLQGGADTQY